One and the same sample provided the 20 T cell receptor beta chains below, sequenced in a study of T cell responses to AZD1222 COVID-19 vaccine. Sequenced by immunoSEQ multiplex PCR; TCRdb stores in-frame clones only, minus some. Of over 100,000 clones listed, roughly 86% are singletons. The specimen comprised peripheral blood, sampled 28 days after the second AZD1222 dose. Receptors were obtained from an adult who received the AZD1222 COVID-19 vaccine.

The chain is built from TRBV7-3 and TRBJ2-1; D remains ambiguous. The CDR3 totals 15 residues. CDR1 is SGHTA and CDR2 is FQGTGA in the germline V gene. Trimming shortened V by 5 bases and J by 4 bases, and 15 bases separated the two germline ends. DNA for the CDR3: TGTGCCAGCAGCCTTCTGGCCCAGAATTACAATGAGCAGTTCTTC. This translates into CASSLLAQNYNEQFF.

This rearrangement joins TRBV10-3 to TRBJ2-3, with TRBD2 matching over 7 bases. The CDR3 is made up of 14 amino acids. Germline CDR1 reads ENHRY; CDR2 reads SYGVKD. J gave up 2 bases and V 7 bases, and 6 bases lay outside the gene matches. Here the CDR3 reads CAITATSSTDTQYF. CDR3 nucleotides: TGTGCCATCACCGCGACTAGCTCCACAGATACGCAGTATTTT.

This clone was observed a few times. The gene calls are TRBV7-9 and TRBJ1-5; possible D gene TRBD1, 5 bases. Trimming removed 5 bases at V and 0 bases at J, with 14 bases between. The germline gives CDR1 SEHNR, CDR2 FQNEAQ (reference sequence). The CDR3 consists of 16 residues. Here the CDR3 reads CASSLYGGVSNQPQHF. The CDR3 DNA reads TGTGCCAGCAGCCTCTATGGGGGGGTTAGCAATCAGCCCCAGCATTTT.

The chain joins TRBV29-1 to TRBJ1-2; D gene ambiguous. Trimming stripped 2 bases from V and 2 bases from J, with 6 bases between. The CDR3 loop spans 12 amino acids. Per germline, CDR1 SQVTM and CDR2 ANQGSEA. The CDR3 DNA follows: TGCAGCGTTGAATTAGGGAACTATGGCTACACCTTC. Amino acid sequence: CSVELGNYGYTF.

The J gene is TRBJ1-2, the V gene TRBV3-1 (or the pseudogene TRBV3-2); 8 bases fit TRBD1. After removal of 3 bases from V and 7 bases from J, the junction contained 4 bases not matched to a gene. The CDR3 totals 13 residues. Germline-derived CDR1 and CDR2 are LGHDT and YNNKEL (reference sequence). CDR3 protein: CASSQTGAAGYTF. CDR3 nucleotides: TGTGCCAGCAGCCAGACAGGGGCCGCTGGCTACACCTTC.

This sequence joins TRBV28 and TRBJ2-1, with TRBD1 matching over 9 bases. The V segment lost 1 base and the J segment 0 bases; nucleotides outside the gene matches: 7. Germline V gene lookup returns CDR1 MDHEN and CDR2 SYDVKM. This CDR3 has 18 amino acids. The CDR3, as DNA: TGTGCCAGCAGTTTATTGGGACAGGGAACCCTCTCCTACAATGAGCAGTTCTTC. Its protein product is CASSLLGQGTLSYNEQFF.

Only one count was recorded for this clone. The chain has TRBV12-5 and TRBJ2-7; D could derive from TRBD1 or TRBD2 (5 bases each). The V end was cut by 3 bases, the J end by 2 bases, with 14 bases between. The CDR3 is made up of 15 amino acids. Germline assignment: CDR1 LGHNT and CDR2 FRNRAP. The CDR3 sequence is CASGFRGRGPYEQYF. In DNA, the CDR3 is TGTGCTAGTGGTTTTAGGGGAAGGGGACCCTACGAGCAGTACTTC.

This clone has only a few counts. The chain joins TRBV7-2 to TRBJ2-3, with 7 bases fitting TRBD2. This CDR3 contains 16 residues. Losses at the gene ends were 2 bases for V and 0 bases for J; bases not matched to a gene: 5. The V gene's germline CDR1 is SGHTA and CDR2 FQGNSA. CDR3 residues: CASSLWGTTSTDTQYF. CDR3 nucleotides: TGTGCCAGCAGCTTATGGGGGACTACTAGCACAGATACGCAGTATTTT. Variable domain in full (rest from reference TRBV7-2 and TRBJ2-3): GAGVSQSPSNKVTEKGKDVELRCDPISGHTALYWYRQSLGQGLEFLIYFQGNSAPDKSGLPSDRFSAERTGGSVSTLTIQRTQQEDSAVYLCASSLWGTTSTDTQYFGPGTRLTVL.

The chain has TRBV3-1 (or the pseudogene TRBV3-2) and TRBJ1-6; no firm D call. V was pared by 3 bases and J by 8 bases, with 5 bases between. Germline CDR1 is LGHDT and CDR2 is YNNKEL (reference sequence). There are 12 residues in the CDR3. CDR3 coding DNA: TGTGCCAGCAGCCAGTCAGATTCACCCCTCCACTTT. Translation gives CASSQSDSPLHF.

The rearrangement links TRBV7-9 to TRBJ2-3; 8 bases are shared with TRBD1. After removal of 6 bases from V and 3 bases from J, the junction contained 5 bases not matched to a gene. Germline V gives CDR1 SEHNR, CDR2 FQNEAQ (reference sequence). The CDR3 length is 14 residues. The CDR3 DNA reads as TGTGCCAGCAGGGCCAGGGGGCTTACAGATACGCAGTATTTT. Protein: CASRARGLTDTQYF.

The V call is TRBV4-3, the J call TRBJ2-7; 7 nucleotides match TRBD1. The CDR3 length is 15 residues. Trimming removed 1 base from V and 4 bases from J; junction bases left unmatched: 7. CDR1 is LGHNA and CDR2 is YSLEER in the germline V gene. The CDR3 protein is CASSQVGKGAYEQYF. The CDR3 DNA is TGCGCCAGCAGCCAAGTGGGTAAGGGGGCGTACGAGCAGTACTTC.

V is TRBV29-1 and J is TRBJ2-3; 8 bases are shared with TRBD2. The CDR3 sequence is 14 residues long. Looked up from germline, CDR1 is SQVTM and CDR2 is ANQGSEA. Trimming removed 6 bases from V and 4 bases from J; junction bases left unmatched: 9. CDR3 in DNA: TGCAGCGTGAGAGGAGCGGGAGACGCAGATACGCAGTATTTT. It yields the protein CSVRGAGDADTQYF.

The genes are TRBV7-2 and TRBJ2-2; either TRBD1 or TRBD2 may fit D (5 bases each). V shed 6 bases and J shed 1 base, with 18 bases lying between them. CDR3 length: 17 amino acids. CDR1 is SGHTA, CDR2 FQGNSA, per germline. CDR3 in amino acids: CASSSSGRRLNTGELFF. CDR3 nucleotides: TGTGCCAGCAGTTCCTCGGGACGGAGATTGAACACCGGGGAGCTGTTTTTT. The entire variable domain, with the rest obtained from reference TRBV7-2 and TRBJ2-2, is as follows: GAGVSQSPSNKVTEKGKDVELRCDPISGHTALYWYRQSLGQGLEFLIYFQGNSAPDKSGLPSDRFSAERTGGSVSTLTIQRTQQEDSAVYLCASSSSGRRLNTGELFFGEGSRLTVL.

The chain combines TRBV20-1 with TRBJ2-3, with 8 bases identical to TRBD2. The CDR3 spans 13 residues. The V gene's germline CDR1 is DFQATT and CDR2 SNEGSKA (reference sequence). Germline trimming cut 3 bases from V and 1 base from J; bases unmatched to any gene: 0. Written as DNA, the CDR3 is TGCAGTGCTAGTAGCGGGGGCACAGATACGCAGTATTTT. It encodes CSASSGGTDTQYF.

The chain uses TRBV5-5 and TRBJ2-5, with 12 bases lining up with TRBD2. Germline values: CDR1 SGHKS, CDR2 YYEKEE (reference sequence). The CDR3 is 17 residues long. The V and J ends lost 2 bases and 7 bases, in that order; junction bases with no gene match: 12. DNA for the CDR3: TGTGCCAGCAGCTTAAAATCGACTAGCGGGAGCGGGGCGACCCAGTACTTC. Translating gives CASSLKSTSGSGATQYF. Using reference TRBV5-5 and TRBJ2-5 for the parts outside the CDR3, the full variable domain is DAGVTQSPTHLIKTRGQQVTLRCSPISGHKSVSWYQQVLGQGPQFIFQYYEKEERGRGNFPDRFSARQFPNYSSELNVNALLLGDSALYLCASSLKSTSGSGATQYFGPGTRLLVL.

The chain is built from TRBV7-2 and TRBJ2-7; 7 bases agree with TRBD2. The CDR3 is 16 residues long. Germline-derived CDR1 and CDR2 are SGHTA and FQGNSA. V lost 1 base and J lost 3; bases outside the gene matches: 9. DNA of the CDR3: TGTGCCAGCAGCTTAGTTCGGGGAGGGATACTCTACGAGCAGTACTTC. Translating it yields CASSLVRGGILYEQYF.

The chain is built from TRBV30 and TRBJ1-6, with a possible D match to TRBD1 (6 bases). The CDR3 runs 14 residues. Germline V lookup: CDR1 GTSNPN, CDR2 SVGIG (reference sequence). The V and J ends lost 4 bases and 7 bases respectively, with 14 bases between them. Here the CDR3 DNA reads TGTGCCTGGATGCGGGGGGCGCAGAATTCACCCCTCCACTTT. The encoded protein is CAWMRGAQNSPLHF.

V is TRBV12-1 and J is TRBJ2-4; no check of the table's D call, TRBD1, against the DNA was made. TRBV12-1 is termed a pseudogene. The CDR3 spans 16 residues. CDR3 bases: TGTGCCAGCAGCTCCTGGTTGGGGGCTGGCAAAAACATTCAGTACTTC. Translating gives CASSSWLGAGKNIQYF.

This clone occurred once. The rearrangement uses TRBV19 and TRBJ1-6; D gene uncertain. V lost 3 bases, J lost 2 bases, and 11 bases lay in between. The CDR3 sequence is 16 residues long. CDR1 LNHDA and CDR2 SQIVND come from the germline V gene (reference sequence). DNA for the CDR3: TGTGCCAGTAGTATCCTGGGAGAGACCTATAATTCACCCCTCCACTTT. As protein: CASSILGETYNSPLHF.

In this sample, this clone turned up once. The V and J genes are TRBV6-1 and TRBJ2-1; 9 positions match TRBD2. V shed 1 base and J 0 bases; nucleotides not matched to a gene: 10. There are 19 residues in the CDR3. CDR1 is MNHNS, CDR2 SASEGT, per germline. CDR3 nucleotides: TGTGCCAGCAGTGAAGATGGCAGATTAGCGGGAGTCTCCTACAATGAGCAGTTCTTC. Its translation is CASSEDGRLAGVSYNEQFF.